This T cell receptor beta chain was retrieved from a study of control samples from healthy donors and cancer patients. The assay was immunoSEQ multiplex PCR, and TCRdb's table has in-frame clones only and misses some. Seen here are 150,000 or so clones, 70% to 90% observed once, and the top ten hold approximately 4.9%. CDR3 length: 13 residues. Trimming left V 0 bases short and J 5 bases short, with 5 bases between. Germline V lookup: CDR1 LGHDT, CDR2 YNNKEL (reference sequence). The clonotype comes from a young woman in good health. The sequenced sample consisted of blood. V gene TRBV3-1 (or the pseudogene TRBV3-2) combines with J gene TRBJ2-1; unclear D gene. In DNA form, the CDR3 reads TGTGCCAGCAGCCAAGAACTGAACAATGAGCAGTTCTTC. Amino acids: CASSQELNNEQFF.